This T cell receptor (beta chain) stems from a study of T cells in Graves' hyperthyroidism and ophthalmopathy. As for the study in general: Any treatment followed the collection of peripheral blood at initial diagnosis.

TCR beta CDR3 sequences were amplified from RNA transcripts. Initially, a first-round RT-PCR of the TCR CDR3 employed the HTBI primer set. TCRdb used MiXCR to reprocess the multiplex PCR reads, holding one entry per CDR3 protein. This sample has approximately 520,000 distinct CDR3 sequences, with around 20% found just once. With 4 bases removed from V and 7 bases from J, the gap between germline ends came to 7 bases. This CDR3 is built from 11 residues. Sequenced sample: blood. The sequence was obtained from a young man with Graves' hyperthyroidism. J is TRBJ2-5 and V is TRBV12-3 or TRBV12-4; D not resolved. CDR3 coding DNA: TGTGCCAGCAGTTGGGGAACGACCCAGTACTTC. Amino acids: CASSWGTTQYF.